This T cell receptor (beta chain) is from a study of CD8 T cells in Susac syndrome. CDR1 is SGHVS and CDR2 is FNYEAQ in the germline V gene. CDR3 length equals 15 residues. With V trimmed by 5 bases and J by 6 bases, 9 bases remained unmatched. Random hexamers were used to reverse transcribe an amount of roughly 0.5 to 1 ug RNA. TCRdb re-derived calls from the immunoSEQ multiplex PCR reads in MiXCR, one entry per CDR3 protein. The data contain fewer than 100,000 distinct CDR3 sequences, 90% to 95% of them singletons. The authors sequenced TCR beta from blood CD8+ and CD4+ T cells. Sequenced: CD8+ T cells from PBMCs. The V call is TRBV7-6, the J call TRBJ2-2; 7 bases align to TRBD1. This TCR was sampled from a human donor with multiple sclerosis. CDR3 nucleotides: TGTGCCAGCAGCCTCACCGGGACAGTTCCCGGGGAGCTGTTTTTT. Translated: CASSLTGTVPGELFF.